A selection of T cell receptor beta chains follows, all from one sample in a study of blood T cells in healthy people across ages. Using its own MiXCR run on the 5' RACE reads, TCRdb lists one record per CDR3 protein. The sample gives about 1.8 million distinct CDR3 sequences, around half of which show up once; roughly 2% is in the top ten. Material: blood. All receptors derive from a woman between 35 and 50 years old in good health. The CDR3 runs from the conserved cysteine through the conserved F or W. Size is omitted from some rows. Given values are once, few, many or a class for expanded clones.

V gene: TRBV11-2
clone size: few
J gene: TRBJ2-1
CDR3 protein: CASSFQGPRASYNEQFF

V gene: TRBV10-3
clone size: few
J gene: TRBJ2-3
CDR3 protein: CAISERVGTSNTQYF

V gene: TRBV5-1
clone size: few
J gene: TRBJ2-5
CDR3 protein: CASSLDSPRGETQYF

V gene: TRBV27
clone size: few
J gene: TRBJ2-5
CDR3 protein: CASSLSSSGGETQYF

V gene: TRBV7-3
clone size: few
J gene: TRBJ2-5
CDR3 protein: CASSLSGTRKETQYF

V gene: TRBV6-5
clone size: .
J gene: TRBJ2-5
CDR3 protein: CAIYDRGRETQYF

V gene: TRBV20-1
clone size: .
J gene: TRBJ2-1
CDR3 protein: CSARGLAVSQFF

V gene: TRBV15
clone size: .
J gene: TRBJ1-6
CDR3 protein: CATSRRGNRGLSPLHF

V gene: TRBV28
clone size: .
J gene: TRBJ2-4
CDR3 protein: CASKLAGGYIQYF

V gene: TRBV7-2
clone size: .
J gene: TRBJ2-1
CDR3 protein: CASSLGVAVPYNEQFF

V gene: TRBV11-1
clone size: .
J gene: .
CDR3 protein: CASSKTGTQASYNEQYF

V gene: TRBV20-1
clone size: few
J gene: TRBJ2-7
CDR3 protein: CSASTGTSGYEQYF

V gene: TRBV2
clone size: .
J gene: TRBJ1-1
CDR3 protein: CANTGDTEAFF

V gene: TRBV6-1
clone size: few
J gene: TRBJ2-3
CDR3 protein: CASSEDSGNTDTQYF

V gene: TRBV28
clone size: .
J gene: TRBJ2-5
CDR3 protein: CASSRDTGRSGPQYF

V gene: TRBV20-1
clone size: once
J gene: TRBJ2-7
CDR3 protein: CSARGTDRLYEQYF

V gene: TRBV29-1
clone size: .
J gene: TRBJ1-4
CDR3 protein: CSVESQNEKLFF

V gene: TRBV9
clone size: .
J gene: TRBJ2-1
CDR3 protein: CASSHGGASEQFF

V gene: TRBV6-5
clone size: .
J gene: TRBJ2-1
CDR3 protein: CASSRTSGGLNEQFF

V gene: TRBV10-2
clone size: few
J gene: TRBJ1-6
CDR3 protein: CASSETDAWNSPLHF

V gene: TRBV20-1
clone size: .
J gene: TRBJ2-5
CDR3 protein: CSAWTSGAEETQYF

V gene: TRBV5-1
clone size: .
J gene: TRBJ2-5
CDR3 protein: CASSPMMPGQQYF

V gene: TRBV29-1
clone size: few
J gene: TRBJ2-7
CDR3 protein: CSALTESYEQYF

V gene: TRBV6-6
clone size: few
J gene: TRBJ1-2
CDR3 protein: CASSAGSSYGYTF

V gene: TRBV9
clone size: .
J gene: TRBJ2-5
CDR3 protein: CASSVAVGSFNEQYF

V gene: TRBV29-1
clone size: .
J gene: TRBJ2-3
CDR3 protein: CSSHEFGQGTDTQYF

V gene: TRBV7-6
clone size: .
J gene: TRBJ2-1
CDR3 protein: CASSNPTSVSYNEQFF

V gene: TRBV29-1
clone size: few
J gene: TRBJ2-7
CDR3 protein: CSVLKPGQGIYEQYF

V gene: TRBV6-2/TRBV6-3
clone size: .
J gene: TRBJ1-5
CDR3 protein: CASSRTGGDQHF

V gene: TRBV6-5
clone size: .
J gene: TRBJ2-3
CDR3 protein: CASSYIPASTDTQYF

V gene: TRBV4-2
clone size: .
J gene: TRBJ2-7
CDR3 protein: CASSQAQGVGHEQYF

V gene: TRBV4-2
clone size: few
J gene: TRBJ2-5
CDR3 protein: CASSQPIGQGETQYF

V gene: TRBV7-2
clone size: .
J gene: TRBJ2-1
CDR3 protein: CASRGESGGVCNEQFF

V gene: TRBV4-3
clone size: .
J gene: TRBJ2-3
CDR3 protein: CASSQDLNGGDTDTQYF

V gene: TRBV12-3/TRBV12-4
clone size: .
J gene: TRBJ2-1
CDR3 protein: CASSPINGVNNEQFF

V gene: TRBV7-6
clone size: few
J gene: TRBJ2-3
CDR3 protein: CASSFNPTDTQYF

V gene: TRBV2
clone size: few
J gene: .
CDR3 protein: CASSEQGAEQYF

V gene: TRBV28
clone size: .
J gene: TRBJ2-5
CDR3 protein: CASSLLGGGSQETQYF

V gene: TRBV7-8
clone size: .
J gene: TRBJ2-7
CDR3 protein: CASRDMGGAAYEQYF

V gene: TRBV6-6
clone size: .
J gene: TRBJ2-1
CDR3 protein: CASIYGQGAVNEQFF

V gene: TRBV6-6
clone size: .
J gene: TRBJ2-7
CDR3 protein: CASSFTGGSPYEQYF

V gene: TRBV6-5
clone size: once
J gene: TRBJ2-5
CDR3 protein: CASSYSTAQGLIQETQYF

V gene: TRBV29-1
clone size: few
J gene: TRBJ2-7
CDR3 protein: CSVEDYPREQYF

V gene: TRBV5-1
clone size: .
J gene: TRBJ2-1
CDR3 protein: CASILQEGYNEQFF

V gene: TRBV7-2
clone size: .
J gene: TRBJ2-1
CDR3 protein: CASSPDARLNEQFF

V gene: TRBV6-2/TRBV6-3
clone size: .
J gene: TRBJ2-7
CDR3 protein: CASTNGGGRQSYEQYF

V gene: TRBV20-1
clone size: .
J gene: TRBJ1-2
CDR3 protein: CSASLRGGYTF

V gene: TRBV29-1
clone size: .
J gene: TRBJ2-1
CDR3 protein: CSVDGTIYHNEQFF

V gene: TRBV6-5
clone size: few
J gene: TRBJ2-5
CDR3 protein: CASETDSSRETQYF

V gene: TRBV6-5
clone size: few
J gene: TRBJ2-2
CDR3 protein: CASSRTGTPNTGELFF

V gene: TRBV15
clone size: .
J gene: TRBJ2-5
CDR3 protein: CVTSKASFVQGQETQYF

V gene: TRBV15
clone size: .
J gene: TRBJ1-2
CDR3 protein: CATSRDREGARNGFTF